What follows are 29 T cell receptor beta chains derived from one specimen sequenced in a study of CD8+ T cells in alopecia areata (dated by TCRdb to the late 2010s). What this sample's time point label stands for: 24 weeks on oral tofacitinib. Explained via the paper, the treatment or condition label denotes: oral pan-JAK inhibitor, 5-10 mg twice daily. Library creation used the immunoSEQ multiplex PCR assay. RNA was extracted from all samples and reverse transcribed into cDNA, which served as template for TCR sequencing. Sourced from immuneACCESS, this table was stored by TCRdb with only in-frame sequences that have V and J called. A share of the clones is absent; for the studies checked, an unresolved V gene accounts for under half, and the remainder has no known explanation. For this sample the table gives fewer than 110,000 clones, of which 84% were detected only once. The biggest ten clones account for around a quarter of the sample.

This specimen was CD8+ T cells sorted from blood, taken at week 24, from a patient treated with tofacitinib. The receptors come from a human donor with alopecia areata.

V is TRBV5-1 and J is TRBJ2-1; maybe TRBD1 (6 bases). CDR3 length: 18 amino acids. V gave up 1 base and J gave up 7 bases, with 24 bases separating them. CDR1 and CDR2 (germline): SGHRS, YFSETQ. The CDR3 region is CASSLTIQGWDGGNEQFF. As DNA, the CDR3 is TGCGCCAGCAGCTTGACTATACAGGGATGGGACGGTGGGAATGAGCAGTTCTTC.

This clone was detected a few times. This rearrangement joins TRBV7-9 to TRBJ2-2; D is tentatively TRBD1 or TRBD2 (5 bases each). The CDR3 is 12 residues long. V was trimmed by 5 bases and J by 9 bases, leaving 10 bases between them. Germline V gene lookup returns CDR1 SEHNR and CDR2 FQNEAQ (reference sequence). This chain's CDR3 is CASSPPGRELFF. For the CDR3, the DNA is TGTGCCAGCAGCCCGCCGGGGCGGGAGCTGTTTTTT.

This clone is deemed medium-sized (0.01 to 0.1%). The chain joins TRBV14 to TRBJ2-5; D could derive from TRBD1 or TRBD2 (5 bases each). The germline CDR1 and CDR2 sequences are SGHDN and FVKESK. This CDR3 has 16 amino acids. The ends were cut back, 2 bases at V and 3 bases at J, with 16 bases in the middle. The CDR3 reads CASSQRAGGGKETQYF. Written as DNA, the CDR3 is TGTGCCAGCAGCCAAAGGGCTGGTGGGGGAAAAGAGACCCAGTACTTC.

The chain recombines TRBV5-1 with TRBJ2-1, with TRBD1 matching 8 bases. Trimming took 0 bases from V and 4 from J; bases not matched to a gene: 0. The CDR3 totals 14 residues. Germline V gene lookup returns CDR1 SGHRS and CDR2 YFSETQ. In nucleotides, the CDR3 is TGCGCCAGCAGCTTGGGACAGGGGTACAATGAGCAGTTCTTC. Protein product: CASSLGQGYNEQFF.

J is TRBJ2-3 and V is TRBV29-1; the D is unclear. Germline V CDR1 and CDR2: SQVTM, ANQGSEA. CDR3 length: 15 amino acids. Trimming shortened V by 1 base and J by 0 bases, and 11 bases separated the two germline ends. CDR3 sequence: CSVEGSGRSTDTQYF. The CDR3 nucleotides are TGCAGCGTTGAAGGATCAGGACGAAGCACAGATACGCAGTATTTT.

The chain uses TRBV6-6 and TRBJ2-1; 7 bases are shared with TRBD1. This CDR3 has 15 residues. Germline CDR1 is MNHNY and CDR2 is SVGAGI (reference sequence). Unmatched junction bases numbered 3, after V lost 4 bases and J lost 0 bases. CDR3 sequence: CASSWNRGSYNEQFF. CDR3 nucleotide sequence: TGTGCCAGCAGTTGGAACAGGGGCTCCTACAATGAGCAGTTCTTC.

The J gene is TRBJ2-3, the V gene TRBV19, with 7 bases identical to TRBD2. CDR1 LNHDA and CDR2 SQIVND come from the germline V gene (reference sequence). V lost 9 bases and J lost 0; bases outside the gene matches: 9. The CDR3 has 15 residues. Here the CDR3 reads CASRTYSGSTDTQYF. As DNA, the CDR3 is TGTGCCAGCCGAACCTATAGCGGGAGCACAGATACGCAGTATTTT.

The rearrangement uses TRBV4-3 and TRBJ2-5, with 16 bases matching TRBD2. Germline V gene sequence: CDR1 LGHNA, CDR2 YSLEER. CDR3 length: 16 amino acids. V shed 3 bases, J shed 5 bases, and the junction held 3 bases outside the gene matches. CDR3 nucleotides: TGCGCCAGCAGCCAGGGACTAGCGGGGGGGAGGGAGACCCAGTACTTC. Protein product: CASSQGLAGGRETQYF.

This clone was counted only a few times. The chain couples TRBV29-1 to TRBJ2-7; a possible D gene is TRBD2 (6 bases). The V end was cut by 6 bases, the J end by 2 bases, with 14 bases between. This CDR3 comprises 13 residues. Germline loops: CDR1 SQVTM, CDR2 ANQGSEA. Here the CDR3 DNA reads TGCAGCGTGGGGCGGGCGGGGACCTACGAGCAGTACTTC. This codes for CSVGRAGTYEQYF.

The chain links TRBV29-1 to TRBJ2-2, with TRBD1 matching over 9 bases. Unmatched junction bases numbered 11, after V lost 0 bases and J lost 3 bases. Per the germline V gene, CDR1 is SQVTM and CDR2 is ANQGSEA. This CDR3 is 18 amino acids long. In nucleotides, the CDR3 is TGCAGCGTTGAAGAGGGCGTTCGGACAGGGGTGGACACCGGGGAGCTGTTTTTT. It is translated as CSVEEGVRTGVDTGELFF.

The chain is built from TRBV19 and TRBJ2-1; 12 nucleotides line up with TRBD2. The CDR3 loop spans 15 amino acids. Germline V gene sequence: CDR1 LNHDA, CDR2 SQIVND (reference sequence). V dropped 6 bases and J dropped 3; count of bases not matched to a gene: 3. The DNA for the CDR3 is TGTGCCAGTAGCCAGGGACTAGCGGGCTACAATGAGCAGTTCTTC. It codes for CASSQGLAGYNEQFF.

The V call is TRBV5-1, the J call TRBJ2-1; 9 nucleotides agree with TRBD1. J was trimmed by 8 bases and V by 3 bases; bases with no gene match: 9. Germline values: CDR1 SGHRS, CDR2 YFSETQ. The CDR3 extends over 15 amino acids. CDR3 loop: CASSWGTGPEDEQFF. The CDR3 region has the DNA TGCGCCAGCAGCTGGGGGACAGGGCCTGAGGATGAGCAGTTCTTC.

The gene calls are TRBV4-3 and TRBJ1-1; the D gene is possibly TRBD1 (6 bases). Germline CDR1 and CDR2: LGHNA and YSLEER. The CDR3 covers 16 residues. V gave up 5 bases and J gave up 4 bases, with 20 bases separating them. CDR3 nucleotide sequence: TGCGCCAGCAGCGCAAGCCTAACAGGGTTAGCCACTGAAGCTTTCTTT. Translated: CASSASLTGLATEAFF.

J is TRBJ2-5 and V is TRBV5-1; tentative D call: TRBD2 (6 bases). The CDR3 sequence is 15 residues long. The germline V gene has CDR1 SGHRS and CDR2 YFSETQ. Trimming took off 0 bases at V and 4 bases at J, with 13 bases between the two ends. CDR3 DNA sequence: TGCGCCAGCAGCTTGGCCGGGGGAGCAGGAGAGACCCAGTACTTC. It encodes CASSLAGGAGETQYF.

This rearrangement joins TRBV7-9 to TRBJ2-3, with D possibly matching TRBD2 (6 bases). From germline, CDR1 is SEHNR and CDR2 FQNEAQ (reference sequence). The CDR3 has 17 amino acids. V was clipped by 5 bases and J by 2 bases, with 20 bases between them. The CDR3 coding sequence is TGTGCCAGCAGCCCAACGGGGACTTCGGGGGTCACAGATACGCAGTATTTT. Translation gives CASSPTGTSGVTDTQYF.

The rearrangement joins TRBV29-1 to TRBJ1-1; 8 positions agree with TRBD1. This CDR3 is built from 14 residues. Germline V lookup: CDR1 SQVTM, CDR2 ANQGSEA. The ends lost 6 bases at V and 3 bases at J; junction bases unmatched: 9. CDR3 amino acids: CSVSGGLGHTEAFF. CDR3 sequence (DNA): TGCAGCGTCTCAGGGGGCCTGGGACACACTGAAGCTTTCTTT.

The chain employs TRBV27 and TRBJ1-5; 8 positions agree with TRBD1. V was pared by 0 bases and J by 2 bases, with 0 bases of the junction left unmatched. This CDR3 has 15 residues. The germline V gene encodes CDR1 MNHEY and CDR2 SMNVEV (reference sequence). The CDR3 region is CASSLSGQGNQPQHF. DNA for the CDR3: TGTGCCAGCAGTTTATCGGGACAGGGCAATCAGCCCCAGCATTTT.

The chain employs TRBV5-1 and TRBJ2-5; TRBD1 matches 8 bases. Germline lookup yields CDR1 SGHRS and CDR2 YFSETQ. CDR3 length: 14 amino acids. V lost 7 bases and J lost 3; bases outside the gene matches: 8. The chain's CDR3 is CASGIDRGKETQYF. DNA for the CDR3: TGCGCCAGCGGGATAGACAGGGGAAAAGAGACCCAGTACTTC.

This clone occurred a few times. The rearrangement links TRBV7-9 to TRBJ2-2; D uncertain. From germline, CDR1 is SEHNR and CDR2 FQNEAQ (reference sequence). Trimming stripped 7 bases from V and 0 bases from J, with 6 bases between. The length of the CDR3 is 13 residues. Here the CDR3 DNA reads TGTGCCAGCACGAAGGCGAACACCGGGGAGCTGTTTTTT. Its protein product is CASTKANTGELFF.

The V and J genes are TRBV19 and TRBJ1-6; D is unresolved. Per germline, CDR1 LNHDA and CDR2 SQIVND (reference sequence). Trimming shortened V by 3 bases and J by 10 bases, and 10 bases separated the two germline ends. CDR3 length: 13 residues. The CDR3 loop reads CASSIRSDSPLHF. As DNA, the CDR3 is TGTGCCAGTAGTATTAGGTCGGACTCACCCCTCCACTTT.

The chain uses TRBV5-4 and TRBJ1-5; D is uncertain. The CDR3 has 16 residues. CDR1 and CDR2 (germline): SGHNT, YYREEE (reference sequence). Trimming removed 4 bases at V and 0 bases at J, with 14 bases between. CDR3 DNA sequence: TGTGCCAGCAGCCAAGCCCCTCGGATTAGCAATCAGCCCCAGCATTTT. It codes for CASSQAPRISNQPQHF.

The V call is TRBV25-1, the J call TRBJ2-1; TRBD2 matches 11 bases. CDR1 is MGHDK and CDR2 is SYGVNS in the germline V gene. V trimming: 5 bases; J trimming: 7 bases; junction bases outside the gene matches: 10. CDR3 length: 16 amino acids. The CDR3: CASSSILAGGLNEQFF. CDR3 sequence (DNA): TGTGCCAGCAGTTCAATTCTAGCGGGGGGCCTAAATGAGCAGTTCTTC.

This clone has only one observation. This chain links TRBV6-5 with TRBJ2-5; the match to TRBD1 covers 7 bases. The CDR3 is 13 amino acids. The ends lost 2 bases at V and 5 bases at J; junction bases unmatched: 2. CDR1 and CDR2 from the germline V gene are MNHEY and SVGAGI. The CDR3 spells CASSYLRGETQYF. CDR3 nucleotides: TGTGCCAGCAGTTACCTCAGGGGGGAGACCCAGTACTTC.

The V and J genes are TRBV15 and TRBJ2-7, with a tentative D call TRBD1 (6 bases). The CDR3 contains 19 residues. CDR1 is LNHNV, CDR2 YYDKDF, per germline (reference sequence). The V and J ends lost 0 bases and 3 bases respectively, with 24 bases between them. CDR3 nucleotide sequence: TGTGCCACCAGCAGAGACTGGGCCGCAGGGGACCTGCTTAACTACGAGCAGTACTTC. Translation: CATSRDWAAGDLLNYEQYF.

The genes are TRBV27 and TRBJ2-5, with D unclear. Germline values: CDR1 MNHEY, CDR2 SMNVEV (reference sequence). Trimming cost V 5 bases and J 1 base, with 8 bases left between them. CDR3 length: 13 residues. CDR3 amino acids: CASSLQLQETQYF. The CDR3 DNA is TGTGCCAGCAGTCTACAGCTCCAAGAGACCCAGTACTTC.

The chain has TRBV5-6 and TRBJ2-5, with D uncertain. V lost 3 bases, J lost 0 bases, and 0 bases lay in between. CDR3 size: 11 residues. The V gene's germline CDR1 is SGHDT and CDR2 YYEEEE. The CDR3: CASSYQETQYF. DNA of the CDR3: TGTGCCAGCAGCTACCAAGAGACCCAGTACTTC.

This sequence joins TRBV19 and TRBJ1-2, with D hard to call. This CDR3 is 12 amino acids long. The germline CDR1 and CDR2 sequences are LNHDA and SQIVND (reference sequence). Trimming took off 1 base at V and 8 bases at J, with 8 bases between the two ends. The CDR3 coding sequence is TGTGCCAGTAGTATAGCTGGGAACGGCTACACCTTC. Its protein is CASSIAGNGYTF.

V is TRBV6-5 and J is TRBJ2-7, with 9 bases aligning to TRBD1. The V gene's germline CDR1 is MNHEY and CDR2 SVGAGI. The CDR3 extends over 15 amino acids. With 6 bases clipped from V and 1 base from J, the junction kept 7 bases outside the gene matches. CDR3 protein: CASRKTGTGSYEQYF. CDR3 nucleotide sequence: TGTGCCAGCAGGAAAACCGGGACAGGGTCCTACGAGCAGTACTTC.

CDR3 loop: CASSPYIQGSYNEQFF. The CDR3 DNA reads as TGCGCCAGCAGCCCCTACATACAGGGCTCCTACAATGAGCAGTTCTTC. The chain is built from TRBV5-1 and TRBJ2-1, with a possible D match to TRBD1 (6 bases). V was shortened by 4 bases and J by 0 bases, with 14 bases between the two germline ends. CDR1 is SGHRS, CDR2 YFSETQ, per germline. This CDR3 region has 16 residues.